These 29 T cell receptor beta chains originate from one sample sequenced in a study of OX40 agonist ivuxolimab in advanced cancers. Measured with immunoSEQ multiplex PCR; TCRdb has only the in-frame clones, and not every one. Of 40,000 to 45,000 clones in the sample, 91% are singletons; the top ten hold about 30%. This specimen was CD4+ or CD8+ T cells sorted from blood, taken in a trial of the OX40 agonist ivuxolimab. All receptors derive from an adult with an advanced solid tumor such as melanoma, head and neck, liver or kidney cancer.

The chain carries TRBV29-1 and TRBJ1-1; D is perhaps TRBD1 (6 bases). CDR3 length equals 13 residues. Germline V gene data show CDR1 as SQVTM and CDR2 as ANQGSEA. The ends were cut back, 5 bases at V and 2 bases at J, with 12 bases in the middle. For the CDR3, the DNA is TGCAGCGTTCAGGGGAGCCTCAACACTGAAGCTTTCTTT. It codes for CSVQGSLNTEAFF.

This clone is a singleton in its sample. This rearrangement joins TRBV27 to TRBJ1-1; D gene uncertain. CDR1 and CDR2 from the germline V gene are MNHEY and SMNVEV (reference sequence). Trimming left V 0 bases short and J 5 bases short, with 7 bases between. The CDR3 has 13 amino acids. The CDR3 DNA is TGTGCCAGCAGTTTATCCGTGTGGACTGAAGCTTTCTTT. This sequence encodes CASSLSVWTEAFF.

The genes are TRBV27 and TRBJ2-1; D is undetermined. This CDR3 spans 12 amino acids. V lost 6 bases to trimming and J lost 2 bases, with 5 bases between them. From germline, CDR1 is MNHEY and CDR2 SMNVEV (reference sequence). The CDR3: CASRNAYNEQFF. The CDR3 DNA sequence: TGTGCCAGCAGGAATGCCTACAATGAGCAGTTCTTC.

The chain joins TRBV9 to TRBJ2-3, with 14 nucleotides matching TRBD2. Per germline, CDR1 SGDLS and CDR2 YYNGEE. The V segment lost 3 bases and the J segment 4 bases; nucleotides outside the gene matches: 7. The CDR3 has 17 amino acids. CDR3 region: CASSAERLAGGSDTQYF. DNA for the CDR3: TGTGCCAGCAGCGCCGAAAGACTAGCGGGGGGGTCAGATACGCAGTATTTT.

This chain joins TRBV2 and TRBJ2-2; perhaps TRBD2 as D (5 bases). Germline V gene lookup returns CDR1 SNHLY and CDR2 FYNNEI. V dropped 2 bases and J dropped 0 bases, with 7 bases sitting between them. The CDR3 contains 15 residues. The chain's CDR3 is CASSEYSANTGELFF. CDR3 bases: TGTGCCAGCAGTGAATATAGCGCGAACACCGGGGAGCTGTTTTTT.

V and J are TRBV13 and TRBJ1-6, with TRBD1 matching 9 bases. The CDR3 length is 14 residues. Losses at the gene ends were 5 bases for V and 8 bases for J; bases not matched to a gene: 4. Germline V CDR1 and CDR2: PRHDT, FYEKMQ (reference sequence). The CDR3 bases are TGTGCCAGCAGCACGGGACAGGGTGATTCACCCCTCCACTTT. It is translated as CASSTGQGDSPLHF.

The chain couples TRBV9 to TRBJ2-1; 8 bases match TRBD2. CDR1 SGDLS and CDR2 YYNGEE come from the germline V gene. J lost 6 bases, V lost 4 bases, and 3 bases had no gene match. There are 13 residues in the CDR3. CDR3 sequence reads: CASSWGLGNEQFF. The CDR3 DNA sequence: TGTGCCAGCAGCTGGGGACTAGGCAATGAGCAGTTCTTC.

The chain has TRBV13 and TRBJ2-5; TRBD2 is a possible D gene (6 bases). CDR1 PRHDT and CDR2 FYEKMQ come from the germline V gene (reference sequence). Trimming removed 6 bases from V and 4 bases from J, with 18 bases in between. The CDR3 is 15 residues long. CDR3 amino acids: CASSRIRESGETQYF. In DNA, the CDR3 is TGTGCCAGCAGTCGGATTCGGGAGTCGGGAGAGACCCAGTACTTC.

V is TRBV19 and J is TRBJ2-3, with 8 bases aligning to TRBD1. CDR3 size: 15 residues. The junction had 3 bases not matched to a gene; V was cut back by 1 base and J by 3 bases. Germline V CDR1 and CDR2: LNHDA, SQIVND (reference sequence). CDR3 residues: CASSIGTGITDTQYF. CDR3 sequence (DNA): TGTGCCAGTAGTATAGGGACAGGGATTACAGATACGCAGTATTTT.

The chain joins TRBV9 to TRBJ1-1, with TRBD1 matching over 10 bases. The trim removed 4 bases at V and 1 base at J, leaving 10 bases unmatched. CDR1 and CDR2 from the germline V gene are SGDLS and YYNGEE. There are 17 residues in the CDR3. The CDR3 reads CASSPPRTGGGNTEAFF. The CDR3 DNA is TGTGCCAGCAGCCCGCCAAGGACAGGGGGAGGGAACACTGAAGCTTTCTTT.

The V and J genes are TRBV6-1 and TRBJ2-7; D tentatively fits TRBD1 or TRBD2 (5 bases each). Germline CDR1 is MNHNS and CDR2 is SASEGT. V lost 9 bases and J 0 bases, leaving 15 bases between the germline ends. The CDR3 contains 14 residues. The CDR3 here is CASTGTLSSYEQYF. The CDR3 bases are TGTGCCAGTACGGGGACGCTTAGCTCCTACGAGCAGTACTTC.

The CDR3 DNA reads as TGTGCCTGGACTCCTTCAGCAGGCGAGCAGTTCTTC. Its translation is CAWTPSAGEQFF. The chain couples TRBV30 to TRBJ2-1, with unresolved D. The CDR3 covers 12 residues. The germline V and J ends were trimmed by 4 bases and 10 bases, with 14 bases remaining between them. Germline CDR1 reads GTSNPN; CDR2 reads SVGIG (reference sequence).

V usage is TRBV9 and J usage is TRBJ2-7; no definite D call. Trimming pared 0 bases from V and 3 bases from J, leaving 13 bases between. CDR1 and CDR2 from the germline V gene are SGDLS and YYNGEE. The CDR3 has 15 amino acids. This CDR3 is CASSVGPGDRYEQYF. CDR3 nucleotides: TGTGCCAGCAGCGTAGGACCAGGAGACCGCTACGAGCAGTACTTC.

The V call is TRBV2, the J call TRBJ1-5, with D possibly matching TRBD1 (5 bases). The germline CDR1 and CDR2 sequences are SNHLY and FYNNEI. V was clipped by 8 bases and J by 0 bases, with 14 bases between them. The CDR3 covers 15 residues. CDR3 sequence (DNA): TGTGCCAGCCGGGGCGGGGGAGGTAGCAATCAGCCCCAGCATTTT. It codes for CASRGGGGSNQPQHF. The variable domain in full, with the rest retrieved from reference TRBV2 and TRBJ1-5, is EPEVTQTPSHQVTQMGQEVILRCVPISNHLYFYWYRQILGQKVEFLVSFYNNEISEKSEIFDDQFSVERPDGSNFTLKIRSTKLEDSAMYFCASRGGGGSNQPQHFGDGTRLSIL.

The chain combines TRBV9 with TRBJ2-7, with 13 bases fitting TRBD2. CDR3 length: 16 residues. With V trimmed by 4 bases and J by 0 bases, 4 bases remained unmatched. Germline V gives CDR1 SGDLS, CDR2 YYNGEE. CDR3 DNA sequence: TGTGCCAGCAGCATTGGGACTAGCGGGAACTCCTACGAGCAGTACTTC. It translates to CASSIGTSGNSYEQYF.

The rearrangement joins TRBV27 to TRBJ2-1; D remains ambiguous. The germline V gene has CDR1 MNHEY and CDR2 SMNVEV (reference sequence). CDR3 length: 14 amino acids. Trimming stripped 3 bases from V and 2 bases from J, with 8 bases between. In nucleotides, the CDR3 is TGTGCCAGCAGTTTTCAGGCCGCCTACAATGAGCAGTTCTTC. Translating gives CASSFQAAYNEQFF.

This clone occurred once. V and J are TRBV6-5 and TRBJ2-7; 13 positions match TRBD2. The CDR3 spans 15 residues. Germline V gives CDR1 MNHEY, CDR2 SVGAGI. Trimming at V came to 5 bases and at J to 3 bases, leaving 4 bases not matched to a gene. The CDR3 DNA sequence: TGTGCCAGCAGTCCACGGACTAGCGGGAGCTACGAGCAGTACTTC. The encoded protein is CASSPRTSGSYEQYF.

CDR3 DNA: TGTGCCAGCAGTCCCCACGAGGGGAACTATGGCTACACCTTC. Its translation is CASSPHEGNYGYTF. This chain joins TRBV27 and TRBJ1-2, with D maybe TRBD1 (5 bases). The CDR3 is 14 residues long. Germline V gene sequence: CDR1 MNHEY, CDR2 SMNVEV (reference sequence). The V gene lost 5 bases and the J gene lost 2 bases, with 12 bases spanning the gap.

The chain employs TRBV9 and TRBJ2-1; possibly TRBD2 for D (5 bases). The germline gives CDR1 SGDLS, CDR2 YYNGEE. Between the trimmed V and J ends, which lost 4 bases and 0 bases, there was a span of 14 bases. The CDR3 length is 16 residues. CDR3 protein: CASSPGLKSSYNEQFF. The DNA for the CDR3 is TGTGCCAGCAGCCCAGGACTGAAGAGCTCCTACAATGAGCAGTTCTTC. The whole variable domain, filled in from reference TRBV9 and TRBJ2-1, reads DSGVTQTPKHLITATGQRVTLRCSPRSGDLSVYWYQQSLDQGLQFLIQYYNGEERAKGNILERFSAQQFPDLHSELNLSSLELGDSALYFCASSPGLKSSYNEQFFGPGTRLTVL.

CDR3 DNA sequence: TGCGCCAGCAGCTTGGGGCAAACGAACACTGAAGCTTTCTTT. Translated: CASSLGQTNTEAFF. The chain has TRBV5-1 and TRBJ1-1; D is unclear. Germline assignment: CDR1 SGHRS and CDR2 YFSETQ. V lost 0 bases, J lost 1 base, and 7 bases lay in between. This CDR3 is 14 amino acids long.

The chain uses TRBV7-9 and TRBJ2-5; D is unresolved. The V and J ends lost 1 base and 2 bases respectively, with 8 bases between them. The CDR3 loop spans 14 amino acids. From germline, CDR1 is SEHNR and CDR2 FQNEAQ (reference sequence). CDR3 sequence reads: CASSLVQQQETQYF. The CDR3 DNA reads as TGTGCCAGCAGCTTAGTGCAGCAACAAGAGACCCAGTACTTC.

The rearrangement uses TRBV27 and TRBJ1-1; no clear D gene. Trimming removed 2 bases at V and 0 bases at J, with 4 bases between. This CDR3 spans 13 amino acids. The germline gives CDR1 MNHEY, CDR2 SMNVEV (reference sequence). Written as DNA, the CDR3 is TGTGCCAGCAGTTTAACCTTGAACACTGAAGCTTTCTTT. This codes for CASSLTLNTEAFF.

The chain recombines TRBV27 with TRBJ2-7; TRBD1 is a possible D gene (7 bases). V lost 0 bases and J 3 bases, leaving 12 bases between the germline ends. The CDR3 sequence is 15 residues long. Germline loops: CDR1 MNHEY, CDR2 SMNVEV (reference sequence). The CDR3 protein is CASSLSSGGGYEQYF. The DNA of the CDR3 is TGTGCCAGCAGTTTATCGTCAGGGGGAGGCTACGAGCAGTACTTC.

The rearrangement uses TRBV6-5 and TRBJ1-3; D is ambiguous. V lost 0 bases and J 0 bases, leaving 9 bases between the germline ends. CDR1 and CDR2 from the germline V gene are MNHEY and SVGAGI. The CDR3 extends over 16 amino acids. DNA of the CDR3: TGTGCCAGCAGTTACTCGAGAACCCACTCTGGAAACACCATATATTTT. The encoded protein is CASSYSRTHSGNTIYF.

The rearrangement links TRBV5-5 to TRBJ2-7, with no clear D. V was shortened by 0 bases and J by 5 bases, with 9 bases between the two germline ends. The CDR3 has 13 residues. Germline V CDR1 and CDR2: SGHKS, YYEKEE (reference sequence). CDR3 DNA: TGTGCCAGCAGCTTGGCTCTAGTCCACGAGCAGTACTTC. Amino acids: CASSLALVHEQYF.

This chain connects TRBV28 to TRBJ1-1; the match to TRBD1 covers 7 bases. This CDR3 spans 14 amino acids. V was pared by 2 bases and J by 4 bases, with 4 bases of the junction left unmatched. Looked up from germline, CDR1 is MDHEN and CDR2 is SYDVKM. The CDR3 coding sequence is TGTGCCAGCAGTTTAGGCAGGGGGTTCACTGAAGCTTTCTTT. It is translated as CASSLGRGFTEAFF.

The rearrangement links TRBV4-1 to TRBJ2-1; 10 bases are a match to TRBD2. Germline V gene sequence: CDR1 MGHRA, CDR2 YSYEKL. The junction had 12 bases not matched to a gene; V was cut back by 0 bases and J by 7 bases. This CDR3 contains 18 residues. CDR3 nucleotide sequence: TGCGCCAGCAGCCAAGAATGGGAGCTAGCGGGAGTGGGTAATGAGCAGTTCTTC. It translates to CASSQEWELAGVGNEQFF.

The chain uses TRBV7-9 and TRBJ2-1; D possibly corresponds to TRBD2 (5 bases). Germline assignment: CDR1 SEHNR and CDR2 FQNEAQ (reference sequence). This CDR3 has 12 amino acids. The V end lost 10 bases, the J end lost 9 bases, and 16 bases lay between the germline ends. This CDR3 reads CAILPGIGEQFF. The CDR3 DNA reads TGTGCCATATTACCCGGGATTGGTGAGCAGTTCTTC. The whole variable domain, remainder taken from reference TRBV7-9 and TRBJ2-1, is DTGVSQNPRHKITKRGQNVTFRCDPISEHNRLYWYRQTLGQGPEFLTYFQNEAQLEKSRLLSDRFSAERPKGSFSTLEIQRTEQGDSAMYLCAILPGIGEQFFGPGTRLTVL.

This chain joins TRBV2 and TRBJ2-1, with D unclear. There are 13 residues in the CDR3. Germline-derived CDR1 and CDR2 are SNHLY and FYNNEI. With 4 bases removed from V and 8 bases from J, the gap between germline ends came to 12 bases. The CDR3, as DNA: TGTGCCAGCAGTGGAAAATATGGGGATGAGCAGTTCTTC. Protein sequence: CASSGKYGDEQFF.